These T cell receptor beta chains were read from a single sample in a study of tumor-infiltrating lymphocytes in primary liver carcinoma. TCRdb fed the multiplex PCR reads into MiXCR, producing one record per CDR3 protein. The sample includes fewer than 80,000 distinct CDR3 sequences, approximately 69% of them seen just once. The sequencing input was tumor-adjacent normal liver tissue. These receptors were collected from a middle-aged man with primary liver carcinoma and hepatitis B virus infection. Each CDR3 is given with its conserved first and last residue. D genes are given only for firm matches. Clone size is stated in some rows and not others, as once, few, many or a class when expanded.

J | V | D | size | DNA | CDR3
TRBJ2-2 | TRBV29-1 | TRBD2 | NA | TGCAGCGTCCGGACTAGCTGCACCGGAGAGCTGTTTTTT | CSVRTSCTGELFF
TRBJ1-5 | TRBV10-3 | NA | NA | TGTGCCACCAGTGAGCGGGGAGCGAATCAGCCCCAGCATTTT | CATSERGANQPQHF
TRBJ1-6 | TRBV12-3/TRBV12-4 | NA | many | TGTGCCAGCAGTTTGGGGTATCACTCACCCCTCCACTTT | CASSLGYHSPLHF
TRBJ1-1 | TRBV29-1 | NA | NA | TGCAGCGCTGTGATGATCTTGAACACTGAAGCTTTCTTT | CSAVMILNTEAFF
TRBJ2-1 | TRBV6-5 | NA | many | TGTGCCAGCGGCCAGGGCTATGAGCAGTTCTTC | CASGQGYEQFF
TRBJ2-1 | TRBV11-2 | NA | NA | TGTGCCAGCAGTTTAGAATTAATGATTCCCTATAATGAGCGGTTCTTC | CASSLELMIPYNERFF
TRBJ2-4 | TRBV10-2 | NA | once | TGCGCCAGCATTACCGACTTGGGTAACATCCAGTACTTC | CASITDLGNIQYF
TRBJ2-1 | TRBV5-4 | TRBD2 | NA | TGTGCCAGCAGCCCTGATAGCGGGAGAGGACCAGATGAGCAGTTCTTC | CASSPDSGRGPDEQFF
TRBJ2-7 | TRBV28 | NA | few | TGTGCCAGCAGCTCATTATTCCTCGAAGGTTACGAGCAGTATTTC | CASSSLFLEGYEQYF
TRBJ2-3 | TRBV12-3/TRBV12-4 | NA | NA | TGTGTCAGCATGTTCGGGGGACCAAGCACAGATACGCAGTATTTT | CVSMFGGPSTDTQYF
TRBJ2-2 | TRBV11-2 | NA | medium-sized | TGTGCCAGCAGCTTGCGTGGGGACCCTACCGGGGAGCTGTTTTTT | CASSLRGDPTGELFF
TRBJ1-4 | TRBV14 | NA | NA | TGTGCCAGCAACCAAGGTGCTTACATGAATGAAAAACCGTTTTTT | CASNQGAYMNEKPFF
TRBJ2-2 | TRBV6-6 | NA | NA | TGTGCCAGCAATATGAACACCGGGGGGCTGTTTTTT | CASNMNTGGLFF